This TCR beta chain was found in a study of early stage breast cancer tumors. About the research overall: Average read coverage per sample was about 10-fold.

Study outcomes and limitations: Tumors had about 2.5-fold higher T cell density and higher clonality than adjacent normal breast tissue.

This CDR3 has 13 residues. Trimming removed 2 bases at V and 4 bases at J, with 6 bases between. From germline, CDR1 is MDHEN and CDR2 SYDVKM. This table comes from immunoSEQ multiplex PCR, and its TCRdb copy is limited to in-frame clones, with some not included. The sample lists 30,000 to 35,000 clones, almost 75% occurring once. This clone showed up just a few times. Its antigen is unidentified. The receptor's source is a person aged 35-49 years with breast cancer. This chain uses TRBV28 with TRBJ1-5; no clear D. Sequencing input: blood. The CDR3 here is CASSLNGNQPQHF. The DNA for the CDR3 is TGTGCCAGCAGTTTAAATGGAAATCAGCCCCAGCATTTT.